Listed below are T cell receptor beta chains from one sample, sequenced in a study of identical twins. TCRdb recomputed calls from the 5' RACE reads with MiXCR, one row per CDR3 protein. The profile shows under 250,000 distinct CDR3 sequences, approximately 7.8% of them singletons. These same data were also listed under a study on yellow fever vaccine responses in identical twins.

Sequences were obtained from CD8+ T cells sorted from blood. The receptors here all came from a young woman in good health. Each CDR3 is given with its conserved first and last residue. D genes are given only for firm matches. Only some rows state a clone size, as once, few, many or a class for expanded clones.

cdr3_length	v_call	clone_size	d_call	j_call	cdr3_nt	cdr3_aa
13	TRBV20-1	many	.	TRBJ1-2	TGCAGTGCTAGAGACATACCTAACTATGGCTACACCTTC	CSARDIPNYGYTF
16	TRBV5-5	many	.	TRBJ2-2	TGTGCCAGCAGCTGGGGGGACTCCGTCGCCACCGGGGAGCTGTTTTTT	CASSWGDSVATGELFF
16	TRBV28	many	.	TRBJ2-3	TGTGCCAGCAGTTTATATGCCGGATGGGGCACAGATACGCAGTATTTT	CASSLYAGWGTDTQYF
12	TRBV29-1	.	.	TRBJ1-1	TGCAGCGTTGTTGAGATGAACACTGAAGCTTTCTTT	CSVVEMNTEAFF
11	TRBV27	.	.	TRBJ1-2	TGTGCCAGCGGGGAGGGCTATGGCTACACCTTC	CASGEGYGYTF
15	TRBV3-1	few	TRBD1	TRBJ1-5	TGTGCCAGCAGTTCGACAGGGCAGAGCAATCAGCCCCAGCATTTT	CASSSTGQSNQPQHF
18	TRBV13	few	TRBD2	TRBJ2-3	TGTGCCAGCAGCCCGGCGGGACTAGCGAGGACGAGCACAGATACGCAGTATTTT	CASSPAGLARTSTDTQYF
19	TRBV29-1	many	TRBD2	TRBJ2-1	TGCAGCGGGAAGGCTATGGGACTAGCGGTCCCCAGCTCCTACAATGAGCAGTTCTTC	CSGKAMGLAVPSSYNEQFF
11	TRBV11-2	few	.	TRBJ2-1	TGTGCCAGCACCCCGGTGGATGAGCAGTTCTTC	CASTPVDEQFF
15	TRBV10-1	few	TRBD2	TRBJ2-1	TGCGCCAGCAGTGTAAGAGCGGGGGAGGACAATGAGCAGTTCTTC	CASSVRAGEDNEQFF
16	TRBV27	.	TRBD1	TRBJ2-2	TGTGCCAGCAGTTTAGGACAGGGCGTTGGCACCGGGGAGCTGTTTTTT	CASSLGQGVGTGELFF
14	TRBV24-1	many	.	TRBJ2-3	TGTGCCACCAGTGATTTGCTGCGCACAGATACGCAGTATTTT	CATSDLLRTDTQYF
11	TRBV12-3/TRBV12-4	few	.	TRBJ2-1	TGTGCCAGCGTACAAGGCAATGAGCAGTTCTTC	CASVQGNEQFF
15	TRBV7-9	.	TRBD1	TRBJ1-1	TGTGCCAGCAGCTCCCTCCCAGGGGGCGGCACTGAAGCTTTCTTT	CASSSLPGGGTEAFF
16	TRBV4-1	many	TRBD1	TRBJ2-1	TGCGCCAGCAGCCACCCGGGACAGGGGGTATACAATGAGCAGTTCTTC	CASSHPGQGVYNEQFF
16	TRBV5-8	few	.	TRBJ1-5	TGTGCCAGCAGCCTTGGGGTAGCCGGAACCCATCAGCCCCAGCATTTT	CASSLGVAGTHQPQHF
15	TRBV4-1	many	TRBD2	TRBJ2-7	TGCGCCAGCAGCCAAGAGGGCGGGAGGGCCTACGAGCAGTACTTC	CASSQEGGRAYEQYF
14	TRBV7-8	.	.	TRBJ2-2	TGTGCCAGCAGCTTGAAACGGAACACCGGGGAGCTGTTTTTT	CASSLKRNTGELFF
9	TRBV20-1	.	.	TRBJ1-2	TGCAGTGCTTCCTATGGCTACACCTTC	CSASYGYTF
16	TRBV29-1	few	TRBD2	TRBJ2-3	TGCAGCGTCCTGGGCCTGGGGACTACAGACACAGATACGCAGTATTTT	CSVLGLGTTDTDTQYF
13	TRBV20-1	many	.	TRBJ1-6	TGCAGTGTCTCTGAAGGGGATCATTCACCCCTCCACTTT	CSVSEGDHSPLHF
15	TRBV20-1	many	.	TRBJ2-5	TGCAGTGCTAGGGGACACGAGAACACCAAAGAGACCCAGTACTTC	CSARGHENTKETQYF
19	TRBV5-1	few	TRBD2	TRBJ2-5	TGCGCCAGCAGCTCCGGTAGCGGACTAGCGGGTAGCTGGTTCGAGACCCAGTACTTC	CASSSGSGLAGSWFETQYF
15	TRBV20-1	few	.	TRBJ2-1	TGCAGTGCTACGCCCGTAGGACGCGCCGTCTCTGAGCAGTTCTTC	CSATPVGRAVSEQFF
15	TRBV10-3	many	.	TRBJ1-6	TGTGCCATCGCACCGGACGGATATACTAATTCACCCCTCCACTTT	CAIAPDGYTNSPLHF
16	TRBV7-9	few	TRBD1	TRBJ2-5	TGTGCCAGCAGCGCACAAACACAGGGGGCCCAAGAGACCCAGTACTTC	CASSAQTQGAQETQYF
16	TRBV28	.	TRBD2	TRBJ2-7	TGTGCCAGCAGTTTATCCCTCCTAGCGGGAGGCTACGAGCAGTACTTC	CASSLSLLAGGYEQYF
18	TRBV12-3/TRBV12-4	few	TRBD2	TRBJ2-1	TGTGCCAGCTTGGACAGGCGAAATAGCGGGAGGGCCTACAATGAGCAGTTCTTC	CASLDRRNSGRAYNEQFF
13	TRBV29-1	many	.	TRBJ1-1	TGCAGCGTTGAATACCCGGGGAACACTGAAGCTTTCTTT	CSVEYPGNTEAFF
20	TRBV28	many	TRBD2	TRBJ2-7	TGTGCCAACCCAGGTTGGGCTAGCGGGAGTGTGAAAGTCCGCATCTACGAGCAGTACTTC	CANPGWASGSVKVRIYEQYF
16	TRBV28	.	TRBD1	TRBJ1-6	TGTGCCAGCCTCCGGGACAGGGGTAAAGAGAGTTCACCCCTCCACTTT	CASLRDRGKESSPLHF
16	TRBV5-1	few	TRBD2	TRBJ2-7	TGCGCCAGCAGCTTGGGGCGGTCTAGCGGGACCAACGAGCAGTACTTC	CASSLGRSSGTNEQYF
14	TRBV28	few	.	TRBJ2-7	TGTGCCAGCAGTTTAGGACAGCATACCTACGAGCAGTACTTC	CASSLGQHTYEQYF
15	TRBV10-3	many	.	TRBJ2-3	TGTGCCCTCGGTGGGATTATTGGGAGCACCGATACGCAGTATTTT	CALGGIIGSTDTQYF